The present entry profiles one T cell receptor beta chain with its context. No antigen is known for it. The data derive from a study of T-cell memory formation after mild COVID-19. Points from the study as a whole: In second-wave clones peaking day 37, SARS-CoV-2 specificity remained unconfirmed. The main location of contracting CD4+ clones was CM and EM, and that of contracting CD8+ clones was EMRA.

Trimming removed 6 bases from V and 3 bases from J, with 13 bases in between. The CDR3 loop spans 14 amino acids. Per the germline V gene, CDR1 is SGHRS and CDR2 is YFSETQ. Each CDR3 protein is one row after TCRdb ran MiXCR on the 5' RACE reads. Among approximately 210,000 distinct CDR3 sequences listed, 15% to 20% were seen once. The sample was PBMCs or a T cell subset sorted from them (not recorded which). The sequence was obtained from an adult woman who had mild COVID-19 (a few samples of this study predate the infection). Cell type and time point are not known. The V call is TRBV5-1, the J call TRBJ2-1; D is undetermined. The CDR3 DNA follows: TGCGCCAGCATCGCGGACCCTATCTACAATGAGCAGTTCTTC. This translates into CASIADPIYNEQFF.